This TCR beta chain derives from a study of control samples from healthy donors and cancer patients. TCRdb's copy holds only in-frame clones and misses some; the assay was immunoSEQ multiplex PCR. The sample carries more than 95,000 clones, approximately 90% recorded once. Trimming pared 2 bases from V and 5 bases from J, leaving 11 bases between. Germline V lookup: CDR1 SGHDT, CDR2 YYEEEE. This CDR3 region has 14 residues. The chain employs TRBV5-6 and TRBJ1-5; D ambiguous. This receptor was taken from a woman aged 50 to 60 with colorectal cancer. Sequenced sample: PBMCs. CDR3 coding DNA: TGTGCCAGCAGCTTAGGGTCCTCCTATCAGCCCCAGCATTTT. Encoded protein: CASSLGSSYQPQHF.